What follows are 18 T cell receptor beta chains derived from one specimen sequenced in a study of T-cell reconstitution after alpha-beta-depleted transplantation in children. TCRbeta library preparation incorporated unique molecular identifiers. In TCRdb, the PCR reads were re-called with MiXCR into one record per CDR3 protein. The repertoire has hundreds of thousands of distinct CDR3 sequences, approximately 14% of them found once; the top ten carry 0.79%. Here the sequenced sample was PBMCs, taken before TCRalphabeta/CD19-depleted stem cell transplant. The receptors derive from a girl aged 2-9 years with congenital amegakaryocytic thrombocytopenia, due to receive a stem cell transplant.

This clonotype occurred a few times. The rearrangement uses TRBV12-3 or TRBV12-4 and TRBJ2-1; 7 nucleotides agree with TRBD2. Losses at the gene ends were 8 bases for V and 0 bases for J; bases not matched to a gene: 10. The CDR3 has 16 amino acids. The CDR3 DNA reads as TGTGCCAGCCACGAAGGGCGGGGGAGCTCCTACAATGAGCAGTTCTTC. Residues: CASHEGRGSSYNEQFF.

This clonotype has ten or more counts. The gene calls are TRBV15 and TRBJ2-1, with 14 bases aligning to TRBD2. Germline lookup yields CDR1 LNHNV and CDR2 YYDKDF (reference sequence). The CDR3 has 18 amino acids. The trim removed 2 bases at V and 2 bases at J, leaving 5 bases unmatched. The CDR3 bases are TGTGCCACCAGCAGATCCGGACTAGCGGGAGGACCCTACAATGAGCAGTTCTTC. Protein: CATSRSGLAGGPYNEQFF. The full variable domain, rest sourced from reference TRBV15 and TRBJ2-1, is DAMVIQNPRYQVTQFGKPVTLSCSQTLNHNVMYWYQQKSSQAPKLLFHYYDKDFNNEADTPDNFQSRRPNTSFCFLDIRSPGLGDTAMYLCATSRSGLAGGPYNEQFFGPGTRLTVL.

The V call is TRBV12-5, the J call TRBJ2-1, with TRBD2 matching 8 bases. Germline CDR1 and CDR2: LGHNT and FRNRAP. CDR3 length: 22 amino acids. V shed 5 bases, J shed 0 bases, and the junction held 24 bases outside the gene matches. DNA for the CDR3: TGTGCTAGTGGTCTCAAACTGCCGGGACTAGGACGCGTCACTAGCTCCTACAATGAGCAGTTCTTC. Protein product: CASGLKLPGLGRVTSSYNEQFF.

The rearrangement links TRBV18 to TRBJ2-1; 9 bases are shared with TRBD1. This CDR3 region has 16 residues. V gave up 3 bases and J gave up 5 bases; unmatched junction bases: 8. CDR1 and CDR2 (germline): KGHSH, LQKENI. The CDR3 spells CASSPPLGTGNNEQFF. The CDR3 DNA follows: TGTGCCAGCTCACCTCCCCTAGGGACAGGGAACAATGAGCAGTTCTTC.

This clonotype has only a few counts. V is TRBV25-1 and J is TRBJ1-2, with unresolved D. The germline gives CDR1 MGHDK, CDR2 SYGVNS. The CDR3 covers 13 residues. V shed 0 bases and J shed 10 bases, with 12 bases lying between them. CDR3: CASSEYIPGDYTF. CDR3 coding DNA: TGTGCCAGCAGTGAATATATTCCCGGAGACTACACCTTC.

This rearrangement joins TRBV20-1 to TRBJ2-7; D is possibly TRBD1 (6 bases). The germline V gene has CDR1 DFQATT and CDR2 SNEGSKA (reference sequence). The CDR3 extends over 13 amino acids. Deletions cut 5 bases from V and 3 bases from J, with 14 bases between. The CDR3 sequence: CSARTANYYEQYF. CDR3 bases: TGCAGTGCTCGGACAGCCAATTACTACGAGCAGTACTTC.

The chain joins TRBV20-1 to TRBJ1-2; D gene unclear. The CDR3 has 15 amino acids. Germline CDR1 is DFQATT and CDR2 is SNEGSKA (reference sequence). V lost 0 bases and J lost 3, with 14 bases in between. CDR3 residues: CSARDRPGTYYGYTF. The CDR3 nucleotides are TGCAGTGCTAGAGATCGCCCGGGAACTTACTATGGCTACACCTTC.

Turning to this clonotype: This may arise from a read error, as a much more abundant clone is one base away. The genes are TRBV20-1 and TRBJ2-1; 7 nucleotides agree with TRBD1. With V trimmed by 4 bases and J by 7 bases, 10 bases remained unmatched. This CDR3 is 14 amino acids long. Germline lookup yields CDR1 DFQATT and CDR2 SNEGSKA (reference sequence). The CDR3 loop reads CSAIWTGNSNEQFF. CDR3 sequence (DNA): TGCAGTGCTATATGGACAGGAAACTCGAATGAGCAGTTCTTC.

To note about this clonotype: Relative to the germline gene, one junction end is altered; a read error may explain this. The V gene is TRBV5-1, the J gene TRBJ2-1; 7 bases map to TRBD2. The CDR3 has 13 amino acids. Germline assignment: CDR1 SGHRS and CDR2 YFSETQ. CDR3 region: CASSWTRSNEQSF. The CDR3 DNA is TGCGCCAGCAGCTGGACTAGATCCAATGAGCAGTCCTTC.

In the case of this clonotype: Since a much larger clone is just one base distant, this may be a read error. The rearrangement links TRBV5-1 to TRBJ1-1; no definite D call. In germline, CDR1 is SGHRS, CDR2 YFSETQ. The CDR3 runs 13 residues. DNA for the CDR3: TGCGCCAGCAGCGTGACGGCGAACACTGAAGCTCTCTTT. It specifies CASSVTANTEALF.

In this sample, this clonotype turned up a few times. This chain uses TRBV20-1 with TRBJ2-1; TRBD2 might be the D (6 bases). Germline CDR1 reads DFQATT; CDR2 reads SNEGSKA (reference sequence). V was shortened by 0 bases and J by 0 bases, with 15 bases between the two germline ends. The length of the CDR3 is 17 residues. The CDR3 DNA is TGCAGTGCTAGAGACCAAATAACTAGCAGCTCCTACAATGAGCAGTTCTTC. Encoded protein: CSARDQITSSSYNEQFF.

Only a few counts were recorded for this clonotype. The chain combines TRBV28 with TRBJ2-3; 10 positions agree with TRBD2. The CDR3 sequence is 14 residues long. Per the germline V gene, CDR1 is MDHEN and CDR2 is SYDVKM. V shed 6 bases, J shed 4 bases, and the junction held 4 bases outside the gene matches. The CDR3 here is CASSPSGSPDTQYF. The CDR3 bases are TGTGCCAGCAGCCCTAGCGGGAGTCCAGATACGCAGTATTTT. Full variable domain (outside the CDR3, taken from reference TRBV28 and TRBJ2-3): DVKVTQSSRYLVKRTGEKVFLECVQDMDHENMFWYRQDPGLGLRLIYFSYDVKMKEKGDIPEGYSVSREKKERFSLILESASTNQTSMYLCASSPSGSPDTQYFGPGTRLTVL.

In its sample, this clonotype was seen many times. This chain connects TRBV20-1 to TRBJ1-2, with D unclear. Germline values: CDR1 DFQATT, CDR2 SNEGSKA (reference sequence). The CDR3 length is 14 residues. Trimming cost V 1 base and J 3 bases, with 12 bases left between them. CDR3 region: CSARVQDGHYGYTF. The CDR3 bases are TGCAGTGCTAGAGTACAAGACGGTCACTATGGCTACACCTTC.

The chain recombines TRBV5-1 with TRBJ2-2; 7 positions agree with TRBD1. The CDR3 has 15 residues. Trimming took 6 bases from V and 1 from J; bases not matched to a gene: 6. Germline CDR1 is SGHRS and CDR2 is YFSETQ. CDR3 DNA: TGCGCCAGCACCTACAGGGGTAGGAACACCGGGGAGCTGTTTTTT. Translation: CASTYRGRNTGELFF.

This clonotype was recorded at least ten times. The rearrangement links TRBV5-1 to TRBJ2-1; 7 bases are shared with TRBD2. In germline, CDR1 is SGHRS, CDR2 YFSETQ. The CDR3 extends over 14 amino acids. With 5 bases clipped from V and 4 bases from J, the junction kept 6 bases outside the gene matches. The DNA for the CDR3 is TGCGCCAGCAGTTACCGGGGGGAGTACAATGAGCAGTTCTTC. Protein: CASSYRGEYNEQFF.

This clonotype has at least ten counts. V gene TRBV5-1 combines with J gene TRBJ2-7, with a weak D call TRBD1 (5 bases). There are 16 residues in the CDR3. Germline V gene sequence: CDR1 SGHRS, CDR2 YFSETQ. The ends were cut back, 2 bases at V and 2 bases at J, with 17 bases in the middle. The CDR3, as DNA: TGCGCCAGCAGCTTAATGTTGTCATCAGGGACCTACGAGCAGTACTTC. The encoded protein is CASSLMLSSGTYEQYF.

This clonotype was picked up a small number of times. The rearrangement links TRBV20-1 to TRBJ1-1, with 10 bases aligning to TRBD1. Germline CDR1 DFQATT, CDR2 SNEGSKA (reference sequence). J lost 5 bases, V lost 5 bases, and 11 bases had no gene match. This CDR3 is built from 15 residues. The CDR3 nucleotides are TGCAGTGCTCAGGACAGGGGGGACTCCCTGACTGAAGCTTTCTTT. This translates into CSAQDRGDSLTEAFF.

This clonotype was counted many times. This sequence joins TRBV29-1 and TRBJ1-4; 8 nucleotides agree with TRBD1. Germline V gene data show CDR1 as SQVTM and CDR2 as ANQGSEA. The CDR3 sequence is 13 residues long. V dropped 3 bases and J dropped 11; count of bases not matched to a gene: 8. This chain's CDR3 is CSVDLQGAGKLFF. In DNA, the CDR3 is TGCAGCGTTGACCTCCAGGGGGCGGGTAAACTGTTTTTT.